Each of the 25 T cell receptor beta chains below was sequenced from the same sample in a study of graft-versus-host responses after intestinal transplantation. No antigen has been identified for these receptors. The table came from immunoSEQ multiplex PCR; TCRdb's copy has only in-frame clones and leaves some out. The data show more than 95,000 clones, with roughly 93% seen just once and more than 0.9% held by the top ten. The specimen comprised unstimulated CD8+ T cells sorted from spleen or lymph node cells, sampled before intestinal transplant. All receptors come from a human donor who received an intestinal transplant.

The V gene is TRBV29-1, the J gene TRBJ2-2; no clear D. V was shortened by 1 base and J by 3 bases, with 9 bases between the two germline ends. The CDR3 runs to 14 residues. CDR1 and CDR2 (germline): SQVTM, ANQGSEA. The CDR3 protein is CSVEGPTYTGELFF. In nucleotides, the CDR3 is TGCAGCGTTGAAGGCCCGACGTACACCGGGGAGCTGTTTTTT.

The rearrangement links TRBV19 to TRBJ1-2; 8 nucleotides match TRBD1. With 6 bases clipped from V and 3 bases from J, the junction kept 6 bases outside the gene matches. The CDR3 contains 14 residues. Germline V gene data show CDR1 as LNHDA and CDR2 as SQIVND (reference sequence). In nucleotides, the CDR3 is TGTGCCAGTAGGGAAGGACAGGGCGACTATGGCTACACCTTC. This sequence encodes CASREGQGDYGYTF.

The V call is TRBV4-2, the J call TRBJ2-3, with 7 nucleotides matching TRBD2. The length of the CDR3 is 14 residues. The germline gives CDR1 LGHNA, CDR2 YNFKEQ. The ends lost 5 bases at V and 0 bases at J; junction bases unmatched: 2. The CDR3 here is CASSGTTSTDTQYF. As DNA, the CDR3 is TGTGCCAGCAGCGGGACTACCAGCACAGATACGCAGTATTTT.

The chain has TRBV30 and TRBJ2-7; the D gene is possibly TRBD1 (6 bases). V was shortened by 7 bases and J by 5 bases, with 12 bases between the two germline ends. Looked up from germline, CDR1 is GTSNPN and CDR2 is SVGIG (reference sequence). The CDR3 loop spans 11 amino acids. In DNA form, the CDR3 reads TGTGCCTCAAGGGGGTTCCACGAGCAGTACTTC. As protein: CASRGFHEQYF.

CDR3 region: CASSQAPKGLFF. The CDR3, as DNA: TGTGCCAGCAGCCAGGCACCTAAAGGGCTGTTTTTT. This sequence joins TRBV11-2 and TRBJ2-2; no firm D call. CDR1 is SGHAT and CDR2 is FQNNGV in the germline V gene. Trimming left V 5 bases short and J 13 bases short, with 14 bases between. This CDR3 region has 12 residues. The full variable domain, completed using reference TRBV11-2 and TRBJ2-2, is EAGVAQSPRYKIIEKRQSVAFWCNPISGHATLYWYQQILGQGPKLLIQFQNNGVVDDSQLPKDRFSAERLKGVDSTLKIQPAKLEDSAVYLCASSQAPKGLFFGEGSRLTVL.

The V and J genes are TRBV4-2 and TRBJ1-2; unclear D gene. Germline values: CDR1 LGHNA, CDR2 YNFKEQ. V was trimmed by 5 bases and J by 4 bases, leaving 17 bases between them. There are 15 residues in the CDR3. The CDR3 nucleotides read TGTGCCAGCAGCTCTCAGACTGGTATTAGCTATGGCTACACCTTC. The encoded protein is CASSSQTGISYGYTF.

This sequence joins TRBV5-5 and TRBJ1-1; TRBD1 matches at 8 bases. The CDR3 is 16 residues long. J lost 0 bases, V lost 4 bases, and 8 bases had no gene match. The germline V gene encodes CDR1 SGHKS and CDR2 YYEKEE (reference sequence). The CDR3 spells CASSQTGERVNTEAFF. In DNA form, the CDR3 reads TGTGCCAGCAGCCAGACAGGGGAAAGGGTGAACACTGAAGCTTTCTTT. Supplemented by reference TRBV5-5 and TRBJ1-1, the full variable domain reads DAGVTQSPTHLIKTRGQQVTLRCSPISGHKSVSWYQQVLGQGPQFIFQYYEKEERGRGNFPDRFSARQFPNYSSELNVNALLLGDSALYLCASSQTGERVNTEAFFGQGTRLTVV.

The V call is TRBV4-1, the J call TRBJ2-1, with 10 positions matching TRBD2. Trimming took 2 bases from V and 9 from J; bases not matched to a gene: 4. Germline V gives CDR1 MGHRA, CDR2 YSYEKL. CDR3 length equals 14 residues. Here the CDR3 reads CASSQTSGEVEQFF. CDR3 sequence (DNA): TGCGCCAGCAGCCAAACTAGCGGGGAGGTTGAGCAGTTCTTC.

This clone was seen a single time. The chain recombines TRBV6-5 with TRBJ2-7, with 10 bases lining up with TRBD1. Germline CDR1 reads MNHEY; CDR2 reads SVGAGI. There are 15 residues in the CDR3. The V segment lost 5 bases and the J segment 4 bases; nucleotides outside the gene matches: 8. CDR3 residues: CASSLYGTGEYEQYF. The CDR3 region has the DNA TGTGCCAGCAGTCTTTACGGGACAGGGGAATACGAGCAGTACTTC.

The chain couples TRBV5-5 to TRBJ1-3, with 7 positions matching TRBD1. Unmatched junction bases numbered 3, after V lost 3 bases and J lost 0 bases. This CDR3 has 15 amino acids. Germline CDR1 SGHKS, CDR2 YYEKEE (reference sequence). The CDR3 reads CASSSGQTSGNTIYF. DNA of the CDR3: TGTGCCAGCAGCTCGGGACAGACCTCTGGAAACACCATATATTTT.

V gene TRBV19 combines with J gene TRBJ2-5; D not resolved. CDR3 length equals 13 residues. Germline V gives CDR1 LNHDA, CDR2 SQIVND (reference sequence). Trimming left V 3 bases short and J 0 bases short, with 5 bases between. CDR3 coding DNA: TGTGCCAGTAGTATTCTGGACCAAGAGACCCAGTACTTC. Its protein product is CASSILDQETQYF.

This sequence joins TRBV6-5 and TRBJ2-1; 10 bases align to TRBD1. The CDR3 consists of 15 residues. V was clipped by 6 bases and J by 8 bases; unmatched bases: 10. The germline gives CDR1 MNHEY, CDR2 SVGAGI. CDR3 bases: TGTGCCAGCAGCTCAGGGGACAGGGGAGGGTATGAGCAGTTCTTC. Protein: CASSSGDRGGYEQFF.

This rearrangement joins TRBV5-1 to TRBJ2-2; the D is unclear. In germline, CDR1 is SGHRS, CDR2 YFSETQ. The V and J ends lost 4 bases and 8 bases respectively, with 9 bases between them. The CDR3 is 12 amino acids. This CDR3 is CASSQPEGELFF. CDR3 nucleotides: TGCGCCAGCAGCCAACCGGAAGGGGAGCTGTTTTTT.

V usage is TRBV5-1 and J usage is TRBJ2-3; 10 bases agree with TRBD2. Germline V gives CDR1 SGHRS, CDR2 YFSETQ. J was trimmed by 0 bases and V by 4 bases; bases with no gene match: 11. CDR3 length: 18 residues. The CDR3 sequence is CASSPRGAGGLSTDTQYF. The DNA for the CDR3 is TGCGCCAGCAGCCCGAGGGGAGCGGGGGGGCTTAGCACAGATACGCAGTATTTT. The variable domain in full, with the rest retrieved from reference TRBV5-1 and TRBJ2-3, is KAGVTQTPRYLIKTRGQQVTLSCSPISGHRSVSWYQQTPGQGLQFLFEYFSETQRNKGNFPGRFSGRQFSNSRSEMNVSTLELGDSALYLCASSPRGAGGLSTDTQYFGPGTRLTVL.

This chain joins TRBV7-2 and TRBJ2-7, with D unresolved. The CDR3 extends over 12 amino acids. Germline V CDR1 and CDR2: SGHTA, FQGNSA. Trimming cost V 5 bases and J 3 bases, with 8 bases left between them. CDR3 sequence (DNA): TGTGCCAGCAGCGCACCGCGCTACGAGCAGTACTTC. Amino acid sequence: CASSAPRYEQYF.

This chain joins TRBV27 and TRBJ1-2, with D possibly being TRBD1 (5 bases). V lost 8 bases to trimming and J lost 4 bases, with 14 bases between them. Germline V gene lookup returns CDR1 MNHEY and CDR2 SMNVEV (reference sequence). The CDR3 is made up of 13 amino acids. The CDR3 reads CASYDPGTYGYTF. CDR3 in DNA: TGTGCCAGCTACGACCCCGGGACCTATGGCTACACCTTC.

This chain links TRBV30 with TRBJ2-1; D gene ambiguous. Trimming removed 4 bases from V and 10 bases from J, with 8 bases in between. The CDR3 runs 10 residues. Per germline, CDR1 GTSNPN and CDR2 SVGIG (reference sequence). The CDR3 DNA reads TGTGCCTGGATGAGTGGCGAGCAGTTCTTC. The encoded protein is CAWMSGEQFF.

The chain employs TRBV6-5 and TRBJ2-7; no definite D call. Germline V gene lookup returns CDR1 MNHEY and CDR2 SVGAGI. This CDR3 has 11 amino acids. Trimming removed 6 bases from V and 5 bases from J, with 8 bases in between. The CDR3 DNA sequence: TGTGCCAGCAGGGGCCTAGACGAGCAGTACTTC. This encodes CASRGLDEQYF.

J is TRBJ2-3 and V is TRBV30; D ambiguous. The CDR3 totals 13 residues. Deletions cut 1 base from V and 7 bases from J, with 12 bases between. Per the germline V gene, CDR1 is GTSNPN and CDR2 is SVGIG (reference sequence). CDR3 bases: TGTGCCTGGAGTGGGCGGTTTGTAAATACGCAGTATTTT. This codes for CAWSGRFVNTQYF.

This sequence joins TRBV11-2 and TRBJ2-7, with 7 positions matching TRBD1. V trimming: 5 bases; J trimming: 2 bases; junction bases outside the gene matches: 9. Germline V CDR1 and CDR2: SGHAT, FQNNGV. The CDR3 spans 15 residues. CDR3 sequence reads: CASSIGRDRAYEQYF. DNA for the CDR3: TGTGCCAGCAGCATTGGCCGGGACAGAGCCTACGAGCAGTACTTC.

The genes are TRBV2 and TRBJ2-7, with D maybe TRBD2 (7 bases). This CDR3 contains 12 residues. V was shortened by 8 bases and J by 6 bases, with 14 bases between the two germline ends. Germline V gene data show CDR1 as SNHLY and CDR2 as FYNNEI. The CDR3 spells CASPGGGGEQYF. The DNA of the CDR3 is TGTGCCAGCCCAGGAGGGGGGGGCGAGCAGTACTTC.

This chain uses TRBV12-5 with TRBJ2-7, with a weak D call TRBD1 (5 bases). Per germline, CDR1 LGHNT and CDR2 FRNRAP. The CDR3 runs to 14 residues. V was shortened by 3 bases and J by 5 bases, with 14 bases between the two germline ends. CDR3 loop: CASGLSVGPNEQYF. As DNA, the CDR3 is TGTGCTAGTGGTTTATCAGTGGGGCCTAACGAGCAGTACTTC.

The V call is TRBV2, the J call TRBJ1-5; no clear D. The CDR3 length is 15 residues. The germline V gene has CDR1 SNHLY and CDR2 FYNNEI. V lost 2 bases to trimming and J lost 0 bases, with 8 bases between them. CDR3 in DNA: TGTGCCAGCAGTGAAACAGTCTATAGCAATCAGCCCCAGCATTTT. Protein sequence: CASSETVYSNQPQHF.

The chain recombines TRBV6-1 with TRBJ1-2, with D maybe TRBD1 (6 bases). CDR1 is MNHNS, CDR2 SASEGT, per germline. V gave up 7 bases and J gave up 4 bases, with 13 bases separating them. The CDR3 spans 13 residues. In DNA form, the CDR3 reads TGTGCCAGCACCCGGACAGACCCCTATGGCTACACCTTC. Translation gives CASTRTDPYGYTF.

The V and J genes are TRBV11-2 and TRBJ1-2; no clear D gene. Trimming pared 7 bases from V and 6 bases from J, leaving 15 bases between. CDR1 and CDR2 (germline): SGHAT, FQNNGV. The CDR3 extends over 13 amino acids. CDR3 sequence: CASTHTGNDGYTF. The CDR3, as DNA: TGTGCCAGCACCCACACGGGGAATGATGGCTACACCTTC.